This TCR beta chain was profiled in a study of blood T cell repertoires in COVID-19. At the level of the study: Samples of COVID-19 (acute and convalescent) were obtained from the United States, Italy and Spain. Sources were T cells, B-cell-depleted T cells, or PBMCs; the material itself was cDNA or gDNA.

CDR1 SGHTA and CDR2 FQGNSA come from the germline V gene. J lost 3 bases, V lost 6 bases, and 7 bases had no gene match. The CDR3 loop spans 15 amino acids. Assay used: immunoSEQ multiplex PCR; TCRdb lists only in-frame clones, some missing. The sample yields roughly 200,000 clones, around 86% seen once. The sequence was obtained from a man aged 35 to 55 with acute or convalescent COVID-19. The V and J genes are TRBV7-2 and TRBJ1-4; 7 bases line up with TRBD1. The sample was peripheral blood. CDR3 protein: CASRQGMQANEKLFF. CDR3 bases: TGTGCCAGCAGACAGGGGATGCAGGCTAATGAAAAACTGTTTTTT.